What follows are 27 T cell receptor beta chains derived from one specimen sequenced in a study of Ad26.COV2.S vaccination and SARS-CoV-2 variants. As to treatment: 15 to 20 received Ad26.COV2.S at low or high dose, single or two shots; about 5 received placebo; per-sample allocation not given. Day 63 after the first injection of vaccine or placebo was the sampling time. Profiled with immunoSEQ multiplex PCR; TCRdb holds only in-frame clones, not every one. The sample holds around 250,000 clones, approximately 87% seen once. Sequenced material: peripheral blood, taken in a trial of Ad26.COV2.S vaccine versus placebo. The receptors were sampled from a person aged 18 to 59 who received the Ad26.COV2.S COVID-19 vaccine or a placebo.

As concerns this clone: Compared with germline, one end of the junction differs, possibly owing to a read error. This chain joins TRBV12-3 or TRBV12-4 and TRBJ2-2; the D is unclear. This CDR3 comprises 13 residues. The CDR3 loop reads CASSSFNIGELFF. As DNA, the CDR3 is TGTGCCAGCAGTTCCTTCAACATCGGGGAGCTGTTTTTT.

The rearrangement uses TRBV19 and TRBJ1-4; maybe TRBD1 (5 bases). The V and J ends lost 2 bases and 3 bases respectively, with 13 bases between them. This CDR3 comprises 16 residues. Germline V gene sequence: CDR1 LNHDA, CDR2 SQIVND (reference sequence). The CDR3 reads CASSIRGDRANEKLFF. The CDR3 DNA follows: TGTGCCAGTAGTATACGAGGGGATCGGGCTAATGAAAAACTGTTTTTT.

The chain combines TRBV13 with TRBJ1-5; D is undetermined. The CDR3 runs to 17 residues. Looked up from germline, CDR1 is PRHDT and CDR2 is FYEKMQ (reference sequence). Trimming cost V 0 bases and J 4 bases, with 16 bases left between them. The CDR3 region is CASSLGSGRNRNQPQHF. CDR3 in DNA: TGTGCCAGCAGCTTAGGAAGCGGGCGTAATAGGAATCAGCCCCAGCATTTT.

This clone was counted a single time. The rearrangement links TRBV4-2 to TRBJ2-7; D not certain. Germline lookup yields CDR1 LGHNA and CDR2 YNFKEQ. This CDR3 comprises 14 residues. Deletions cut 0 bases from V and 0 bases from J, with 6 bases between. For the CDR3, the DNA is TGTGCCAGCAGCCAAGAACGGCGCTCCTACGAGCAGTACTTC. This codes for CASSQERRSYEQYF.

The chain employs TRBV14 and TRBJ2-7; weak D call: TRBD2 (5 bases). CDR3 length equals 15 residues. Germline lookup yields CDR1 SGHDN and CDR2 FVKESK. Deletions cut 0 bases from V and 0 bases from J, with 9 bases between. The CDR3 DNA reads TGTGCCAGCAGCCAAGAAGTAGGGAGCTCCTACGAGCAGTACTTC. Amino acids: CASSQEVGSSYEQYF.

The J gene is TRBJ2-1, the V gene TRBV11-2; D is undetermined. V was cut by 3 bases and J by 0 bases, with 9 bases left in between. The CDR3 is made up of 15 amino acids. The germline V gene encodes CDR1 SGHAT and CDR2 FQNNGV. CDR3 DNA: TGTGCCAGCAGCTTTTACATGAGCTCCTACAATGAGCAGTTCTTC. This codes for CASSFYMSSYNEQFF.

The chain combines TRBV10-2 with TRBJ2-5, with 10 bases lining up with TRBD2. Germline CDR1 and CDR2: WSHSY and SAAADI. This CDR3 spans 15 amino acids. Trimming at V came to 2 bases and at J to 4 bases, leaving 4 bases not matched to a gene. CDR3 DNA: TGCGCCAGCAGTGAGACAGCGGGGGGGGCAGAGACCCAGTACTTC. Amino acid sequence: CASSETAGGAETQYF.

V is TRBV12-1 and J is TRBJ1-1. TRBV12-1 is annotated as a pseudogene. This CDR3 has 15 amino acids. CDR3 nucleotides: TGTGCCAGCAGCTCTTTAGGATCCCCCGGGACTGAAGCTTTCTTT. Amino acid sequence: CASSSLGSPGTEAFF.

The chain joins TRBV4-2 to TRBJ1-5; 9 nucleotides align to TRBD1. The CDR3 length is 19 residues. V trimming: 2 bases; J trimming: 0 bases; junction bases outside the gene matches: 11. CDR1 LGHNA and CDR2 YNFKEQ come from the germline V gene. In DNA, the CDR3 is TGTGCCAGCAGCCAAAACTCAGGGGGACAGGGCCTTAGCAATCAGCCCCAGCATTTT. This gives the protein CASSQNSGGQGLSNQPQHF.

This clone was seen a single time. The chain combines TRBV12-3 or TRBV12-4 with TRBJ2-1, with 7 bases fitting TRBD2. V dropped 1 base and J dropped 10; count of bases not matched to a gene: 4. CDR3 length equals 13 residues. The CDR3 bases are TGTGCCAGCAGTTTAGGGCTAGCGGACGAGCAGTTCTTC. This gives the protein CASSLGLADEQFF.

The V call is TRBV7-9, the J call TRBJ2-5; TRBD2 is a possible D gene (5 bases). Germline CDR1 SEHNR, CDR2 FQNEAQ (reference sequence). The CDR3 extends over 12 amino acids. V shed 5 bases and J shed 4 bases, with 8 bases lying between them. The CDR3 DNA follows: TGTGCCAGCAGCGACTATCGAGAGACCCAGTACTTC. Its protein is CASSDYRETQYF.

CDR3 bases: TGTGCCAGCAGTGAAATAGGGCGAACGAACACCGGGGAGCTGTTTTTT. As protein: CASSEIGRTNTGELFF. The gene calls are TRBV25-1 and TRBJ2-2, with D hard to call. CDR1 and CDR2 from the germline V gene are MGHDK and SYGVNS. This CDR3 has 16 amino acids. Trimming cost V 2 bases and J 0 bases, with 10 bases left between them.

The rearrangement uses TRBV6-5 and TRBJ2-1; 8 bases are a match to TRBD2. Germline V CDR1 and CDR2: MNHEY, SVGAGI. This CDR3 contains 13 residues. Trimming cost V 10 bases and J 2 bases; bases outside gene matches: 4. CDR3: CATSGGAYNEQFF. The CDR3 region has the DNA TGTGCCACAAGCGGGGGAGCCTACAATGAGCAGTTCTTC.

The table lists this clone with a few counts. This chain joins TRBV7-9 and TRBJ1-2, with D maybe TRBD1 (5 bases). The CDR3 covers 16 residues. V was cut by 5 bases and J by 5 bases, with 21 bases left in between. Germline CDR1 reads SEHNR; CDR2 reads FQNEAQ (reference sequence). CDR3 sequence reads: CASSTIGGTGTYGYTF. The CDR3 region has the DNA TGTGCCAGCAGCACAATTGGGGGGACCGGGACTTATGGCTACACCTTC.

The chain couples TRBV11-2 to TRBJ1-5, with 8 bases fitting TRBD1. The CDR3 runs to 15 residues. Losses at the gene ends were 5 bases for V and 4 bases for J; bases not matched to a gene: 7. The V gene's germline CDR1 is SGHAT and CDR2 FQNNGV. The CDR3 loop is CASSRDRGSNQPQHF. The CDR3 bases are TGTGCCAGCAGCCGTGACAGGGGCTCTAATCAGCCCCAGCATTTT.

The chain recombines TRBV19 with TRBJ2-1; TRBD2 matches 10 bases. This CDR3 spans 16 amino acids. Germline-derived CDR1 and CDR2 are LNHDA and SQIVND (reference sequence). The junction had 10 bases not matched to a gene; V was cut back by 5 bases and J by 6 bases. The CDR3 DNA follows: TGTGCCAGTAGTCGAGCACTAGCGGGAAAATCCAATGAGCAGTTCTTC. Translating it yields CASSRALAGKSNEQFF.

Only one count was recorded for this clone. The chain couples TRBV30 to TRBJ2-3; tentative D call: TRBD1 (7 bases). Trimming took 8 bases from V and 3 from J, leaving 15 bases between them. Germline V CDR1 and CDR2: GTSNPN, SVGIG (reference sequence). This CDR3 has 13 residues. The CDR3 DNA reads as TGTGCCGGCTCAGGGGGGCGGACAGATACGCAGTATTTT. Translation gives CAGSGGRTDTQYF.

The chain uses TRBV4-1 and TRBJ2-7; maybe TRBD2 (6 bases). Germline values: CDR1 MGHRA, CDR2 YSYEKL. Trimming shortened V by 0 bases and J by 5 bases, and 17 bases separated the two germline ends. This CDR3 has 16 amino acids. The CDR3 spells CASSQDINRGGNEQYF. The CDR3 DNA is TGCGCCAGCAGCCAAGATATCAATAGGGGAGGCAACGAGCAGTACTTC.

This clone was recorded once. The J gene is TRBJ2-7, the V gene TRBV6-2 or TRBV6-3; a weak D match, TRBD2 (5 bases). V was trimmed by 6 bases and J by 7 bases, leaving 16 bases between them. Germline assignment: CDR1 MNHEY and CDR2 SVGEGT. The CDR3 runs 13 residues. The DNA for the CDR3 is TGTGCCAGCAGCTTAGCCGATCGAGGGGAGCAGTACTTC. Protein sequence: CASSLADRGEQYF.

The rearrangement joins TRBV7-8 to TRBJ2-1, with D hard to call. Germline V gene data show CDR1 as SGHVS and CDR2 as FQNEAQ. V lost 2 bases to trimming and J lost 9 bases, with 8 bases between them. The CDR3 contains 12 residues. The CDR3 DNA follows: TGTGCCAGCAGCTTATCCGAAATTGAGCAGTTCTTC. Translated: CASSLSEIEQFF.

V usage is TRBV19 and J usage is TRBJ1-5; D possibly corresponds to TRBD1 (6 bases). In germline, CDR1 is LNHDA, CDR2 SQIVND (reference sequence). V lost 5 bases to trimming and J lost 0 bases, with 11 bases between them. The CDR3 contains 15 residues. CDR3 region: CASSLWTDSNQPQHF. The CDR3 DNA sequence: TGTGCCAGTAGTCTCTGGACAGATAGCAATCAGCCCCAGCATTTT.

The chain uses TRBV27 and TRBJ1-1; possibly TRBD1 for D (5 bases). CDR3 length equals 15 residues. CDR1 and CDR2 from the germline V gene are MNHEY and SMNVEV (reference sequence). Trimming stripped 2 bases from V and 0 bases from J, with 10 bases between. The DNA for the CDR3 is TGTGCCAGCAGTTTAACAGGATACTTGAACACTGAAGCTTTCTTT. It codes for CASSLTGYLNTEAFF.

This clone was seen once. The chain combines TRBV5-6 with TRBJ2-7; D is unresolved. Between the trimmed V and J ends, which lost 0 bases and 6 bases, there was a span of 13 bases. Germline CDR1 reads SGHDT; CDR2 reads YYEEEE. CDR3 length: 14 residues. The CDR3 is CASSLGWATGEQYF. The DNA for the CDR3 is TGTGCCAGCAGCTTGGGTTGGGCCACGGGCGAGCAGTACTTC.

Concerning this clone itself: One end of the junction does not line up with germline, which may come from a read error. Distinct nucleotide sequences in the sample also encode this CDR3. The gene calls are TRBV5-1 and TRBJ1-6; D is uncertain. Germline V gene data show CDR1 as SGHRS and CDR2 as YFSETQ. The CDR3 runs to 15 residues. CDR3 residues: CASSLVWGVGSPLHF. The CDR3 nucleotides read TGCGCCAGTAGCTTGGTGTGGGGAGTGGGGTCACCCCTCCACTTT.

This chain connects TRBV10-3 to TRBJ2-7, with 10 nucleotides matching TRBD1. J was trimmed by 12 bases and V by 3 bases; bases with no gene match: 5. The CDR3 spans 12 residues. Germline-derived CDR1 and CDR2 are ENHRY and SYGVKD. Here the CDR3 DNA reads TGTGCCATCAGTGACGCCGGGACAGGGGTGTACTTC. Its translation is CAISDAGTGVYF.

CDR3 coding DNA: TGCGCCAGCAGTCAATCGGGGGGGAACACCGGGGAGCTGTTTTTT. Translated: CASSQSGGNTGELFF. The J gene is TRBJ2-2, the V gene TRBV23-1; maybe TRBD2 (6 bases). TRBV23-1 qualifies as an ORF whose function is uncertain. The V gene lost 0 bases and the J gene lost 1 base, with 6 bases spanning the gap. The CDR3 loop spans 15 amino acids.

V and J are TRBV7-9 and TRBJ2-7; D possibly uses TRBD1 or TRBD2 (5 bases each). V was pared by 1 base and J by 0 bases, with 13 bases between. The CDR3 has 16 residues. Germline V gives CDR1 SEHNR, CDR2 FQNEAQ (reference sequence). The CDR3 is CASSLVGDGSSYEQYF. As DNA, the CDR3 is TGTGCCAGCAGCTTAGTTGGGGACGGTAGCTCCTACGAGCAGTACTTC.